This T cell receptor beta chain is from a study of blood T cells in healthy people across ages. Study-wide findings and caveats: Diversity was estimated from one million T cells, and these estimates were considered underestimates. Unsorted PBMCs blocked a conclusive comparison of naive and antigen-experienced cells. Older individuals had lower TCR beta diversity per million T cells (the decline was roughly linear).

Together with a sample-barcoded 5' primer, a J-beta primer mix was included in a second PCR lasting about 6 to 11 cycles. Through a template-switch adaptor with 12 random nucleotides, each cDNA molecule received a tag. In TCRdb, the 5' RACE reads were re-called with MiXCR into one record per CDR3 protein. Here the sample spans about a million distinct CDR3 sequences, roughly two fifths being singletons. This clonotype turned up a few times. The antigen remains undetermined. The CDR3 consists of 16 residues. Germline V gene data show CDR1 as SEHNR and CDR2 as FQNEAQ (reference sequence). The trim removed 5 bases at V and 2 bases at J, leaving 8 bases unmatched.

The chain combines TRBV7-9 with TRBJ1-4; 7 bases are shared with TRBD1. The specimen sequenced was blood. The receptor comes from a young man in good health. The CDR3 reads CASSLRDSSTNEKLFF. The CDR3 nucleotides are TGTGCCAGCAGCCTCCGGGACAGCTCGACTAATGAAAAACTGTTTTTT.